This record concerns one T cell receptor (beta chain) sequence. No cognate antigen has been identified for it. One base away there is no much larger clone; base qualities are not given. The sample originates from a study of shared clonotypes between healthy human individuals (dated by TCRdb to 2018 to 2020). Notes on the research overall: Two women and a few men aged 18 to 49 years were included in the cohort. For each donor, three plates each were used for CD4 naive and CD4 memory, two plates were used for CD8 naive, and one plate was used for CD8 memory. To estimate repertoire size and how much clonotype sharing occurs between individuals, the study deeply sequenced the blood TCR repertoires of about five healthy adults. To increase sequencing depth and limit assay-specific biases, different laboratories used diverse techniques to prepare libraries and sequence TCR repertoires. Each donor's leukapheresis produced roughly between roughly 0.9 and 9 billion PBMCs. Results and caveats for the whole study, not just this receptor: Sampling was restricted to blood, and TCR repertoires in tissues likely differ from the TCR repertoires found in blood. Across a handful of donors, approximately 5% of naive CD4, 3% to 4% of naive CD8, about 2.3% of memory CD4, and about 0.44% of memory CD8 clonotypes were shared. Compared with non-shared clonotypes, clonotypes shared by all four sorted-subset donors had higher generation probabilities. The genetic and exposure-history diversity represented was limited by the small number of donors. Naive subsets generally had larger estimated clonotype richness than memory subsets did. Based on pairwise subsampling, the degree of clonotype sharing among donors was expected to be affected by sequencing depth. Incomplete sequencing was indicated by rarefaction of sorted-subset datasets, despite the large sequencing depth.

The donors were healthy, HIV-negative adults who had no recently reported acute infections or vaccinations. Every donor was a Caucasian adult living in Nashville, Tennessee, USA. Magnetic negative selection was used to enrich CD4+ T cells, after which naive cells were positively selected on CD45RA and the negative fraction became the memory subset. Blood was obtained by leukapheresis, after which PBMCs were separated by Ficoll-Histopaque density gradient centrifugation and cryopreserved in liquid nitrogen vapor phase. Purity and quantity of every magnetically sorted T cell population were checked by analytical flow cytometry. Each sorted fraction had its genomic DNA isolated and then quantified by UV absorbance on a Nanodrop 2000c. The V end loses 5 bases and the J end loses 0 bases, and a stretch of 11 bases separates them. In the germline V gene, CDR1 corresponds to SGHTA and CDR2 to FQGNSA. Taken from cysteine to phenylalanine, the CDR3 has 15 residues. CDR3 DNA only is kept here, 45 bases in frame from base 1.

TCR CDR3 regions were amplified from genomic DNA by multiplex PCR using the deep immunoSEQ assay. For each cell subset, the extracted genomic DNA was distributed evenly across all wells of several immunoSEQ 96-well plates, and each plate served as one replicate. Each replicate PCR for sorted subsets received approximately 220 ng genomic DNA, equal to 30,000 or so T cell genomes. The purified libraries were quantified using a Qubit 3.0 fluorometer, sized with a Bioanalyzer 2100, and then quantified again using the KAPA Library Quantification kit. Every immunoSEQ 96-well plate was sequenced on a separate single-read 150-cycle Illumina NextSeq 550 flow cell. On the study's bioinformatics: The immunoSEQ output contained only junctional sequences without quality scores, so filtering could not match that applied to full-length reads. Sequences were annotated with PyIR, a Python wrapper for IgBLAST v1.9, and V/J genes and CDR3 were assigned using IMGT germline references. Reads were filtered out if the reads had weak V/J assignments (E-value above 1e-6), no CDR3, stop codons, out-of-frame junctions, or ambiguous translated residues. V3J clonotypes were defined by identical inferred V gene, J gene, and CDR3 amino acid sequence. Percentage overlap between repertoires was computed as shared unique clonotypes divided by the size of the smaller repertoire. Repertoire richness was assessed with RTK rarefaction, the Chao1 estimator, and Recon v2.1 estimates of unobserved clonotypes. Generation probabilities for all TCRbeta clonotypes obtained by the gDNA method from a handful of donors were computed using OLGA. As stored in TCRdb, this immuneACCESS dataset retains in-frame rearrangements with V and J assigned. A fraction of the clones does not appear; measured against another copy, unresolved V genes explain less than half of the discrepancy, and the remainder lacks a known reason. That table is the source of V, J and clone size, and D and trimming were worked out from the DNA. The sample records 2 million to 2.5 million clones, roughly 90% of which are singletons. 0.37% of the sample comes from the top ten.

The TCR comes from a man between 18 and 35 years old in good health. Some clones in this sample may be carry-over from other donors' samples. The rearranged chain carries TRBV7-2 and TRBJ1-5; no confident D gene assignment can be made. Sequencing used naive CD4+ T cells from PBMCs. In the paper's terms, the cell subset or site label means: CD45RA+ positively selected. The DNA sequence is TGTGCCAGCAGCCCCCAATCCTATAGCAATCAGCCCCAGCATTTT. Its protein is CASSPQSYSNQPQHF. Extended through the reference TRBV7-2 and TRBJ1-5 proteins, this CDR3 yields the full variable domain: GAGVSQSPSNKVTEKGKDVELRCDPISGHTALYWYRQSLGQGLEFLIYFQGNSAPDKSGLPSDRFSAERTGGSVSTLTIQRTQQEDSAVYLCASSPQSYSNQPQHFGDGTRLSIL.